This T cell receptor (beta chain) was profiled in a study of high-grade serous ovarian cancer treatment subgroups. Across the study: Each sample yielded on average roughly 7,500 unique TCR beta rearrangements from 13,000 or so reads. Study-wide results and limits: Same-patient tumor repertoires overlapped at about 0.1 to 0.8; different patients barely overlapped. CDR1 and CDR2 were left unanalyzed; analyses focused on CDR3.

A word on this clone: Its cognate antigen is unknown.

Tumor tissue was taken before any definitive surgery or chemotherapy was given. CDR1 is SGDLS and CDR2 is YYNGEE in the germline V gene. Trimming shortened V by 0 bases and J by 1 base, and 15 bases separated the two germline ends. The CDR3 has 17 amino acids. Repertoires were generated with immunoSEQ multiplex PCR, while TCRdb's copy carries only in-frame clones and drops some. The data contain thousands of clones, 66% of them seen just once; the ten biggest clones take up approximately 14%. The source material was tumor tissue. The sequence came from a human donor with high-grade serous ovarian cancer. V is TRBV9 and J is TRBJ2-3; possibly TRBD1 for D (6 bases). CDR3 nucleotides: TGTGCCAGCAGCGTAGGGGTCAGGGGTGAGGGCACAGATACGCAGTATTTT. Translated: CASSVGVRGEGTDTQYF.